A selection of T cell receptor beta chains follows, all from one sample in a study of blood T cell repertoires in COVID-19. The table came from immunoSEQ multiplex PCR; TCRdb's copy has only in-frame clones and leaves some out. The sample has around 180,000 clones; about 85% are singletons. The sequenced material came from peripheral blood. These TCRs come from an elderly woman with acute or convalescent COVID-19. Each CDR3 is given with its conserved first and last residue. A D gene is named only where the DNA matches it firmly. Some rows have no size entry. The others give once, few or many, or a class for an expanded clone.

v_call	clone_size	j_call	d_call	cdr3_nt	cdr3_aa
TRBV4-3	.	TRBJ2-3	.	TGCGCCAGCAGCCAAGATCTCCCAGATACGCAGTATTTT	CASSQDLPDTQYF
TRBV27	.	TRBJ2-3	TRBD2	TGTGCCAGCAGACCCGCGGGAGGAGGCACAGATACGCAGTATTTT	CASRPAGGGTDTQYF
TRBV11-2	.	TRBJ1-3	TRBD1	TGTGCCAGCAGCTTAGCCGGACAGGGGCGCTTCTTCTCTGGAAACACCATATATTTT	CASSLAGQGRFFSGNTIYF
TRBV29-1	few	TRBJ2-7	.	TGCAGCGTTGTTGGCCCCTACGAGCAGTACTTC	CSVVGPYEQYF
TRBV7-2	.	TRBJ1-1	TRBD1	TGTGCCAGCAGCGTTACGACAGGGGTGACTGAAGCTTTCTTT	CASSVTTGVTEAFF
TRBV30	.	TRBJ1-5	.	TGTGCCTGGAGTGTAGGGGGGCCCCAGCATTTT	CAWSVGGPQHF
TRBV5-1	.	TRBJ1-3	.	TGCGCCAGCAGCTTTGAGGGCTCCGGAAACACCATATATTTT	CASSFEGSGNTIYF
TRBV3-1/TRBV3-2	.	TRBJ2-2	TRBD1	TGTGCCAGCAGCCCAGGTGGAAGGGGGCGCACCGGGGAGCTGTTTTTT	CASSPGGRGRTGELFF
TRBV24-1	.	TRBJ1-3	TRBD1	TGTGCCACTCAACAATCCGGGACAGGGGGAAACACCATATATTTT	CATQQSGTGGNTIYF
TRBV19	.	TRBJ2-3	.	TGTGCCAGTAGTAGGAGAACTAGCACAGATACGCAGTATTTT	CASSRRTSTDTQYF
TRBV5-6	.	TRBJ1-2	TRBD1	TGTGCCAGCAGCCGCCCGGGACAGGGGAACTATGGCTACACCTTC	CASSRPGQGNYGYTF